This TCR beta chain originates from a study of Graves' ophthalmopathy and Graves' hyperthyroidism. RNA transcripts provided the template for amplifying TCR beta CDR3 regions. After a first-round RT-PCR with HTBI primers, a second-round multiplex PCR was run. TCRdb fed the multiplex PCR reads into MiXCR, producing one record per CDR3 protein. The sample carries approximately 700,000 distinct CDR3 sequences, approximately 39% recorded once. The material sequenced was peripheral blood. The receptor comes from an adult man with Graves' ophthalmopathy.

The chain's CDR3 is CASSLPDRVKAFF. The DNA for the CDR3 is TGTGCCAGCAGTTTACCGGACAGGGTGAAAGCTTTCTTT. This chain connects TRBV28 to TRBJ1-1; TRBD1 matches 8 bases. V lost 2 bases to trimming and J lost 9 bases; unmatched junction nucleotides: 5. The CDR3 consists of 13 residues. Germline CDR1 MDHEN, CDR2 SYDVKM.